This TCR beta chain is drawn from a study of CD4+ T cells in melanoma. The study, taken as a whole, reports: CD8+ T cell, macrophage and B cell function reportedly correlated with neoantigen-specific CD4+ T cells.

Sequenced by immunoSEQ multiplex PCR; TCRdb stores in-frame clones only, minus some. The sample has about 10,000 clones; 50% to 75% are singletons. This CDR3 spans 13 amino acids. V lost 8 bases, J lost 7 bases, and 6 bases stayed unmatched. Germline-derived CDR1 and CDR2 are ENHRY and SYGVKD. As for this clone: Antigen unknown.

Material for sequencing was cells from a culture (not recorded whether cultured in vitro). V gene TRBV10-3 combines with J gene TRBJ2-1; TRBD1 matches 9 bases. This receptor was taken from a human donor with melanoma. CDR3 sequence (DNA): TGTGCCATCCTGGACAGGGGTAGAAATGAGCAGTTCTTC. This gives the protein CAILDRGRNEQFF.